This entry features one TCR beta chain sequence. The identical CDR3 is also encoded by other nucleotide sequences in the sample. Terminally differentiated effector memory CD45RA+ cells were left out of the naive CD8 fraction, which was CD45RO-negative and positively selected for CCR7. Libraries were prepared by immunoSEQ multiplex PCR; TCRdb keeps only in-frame clonotypes and omits some of them. The sample lists 2 million to 2.5 million clones, around 96% seen once, with 0.85% to 1.2% in the top ten. CDR1 is SEHNR and CDR2 is FQNEAQ in the germline V gene (reference sequence). The CDR3 is 14 amino acids. V dropped 1 base and J dropped 5 bases, with 11 bases sitting between them. These data belong to a study of shared clonotypes between healthy human individuals.

The TCR sequence derives from a man between 18 and 29 years old in good health. Material for sequencing was naive CD8+ T cells sorted from blood. V usage is TRBV7-9 and J usage is TRBJ2-5; D remains ambiguous. The CDR3 here is CASSLVAGGETQYF. CDR3 sequence (DNA): TGTGCCAGCAGCTTAGTGGCAGGTGGGGAGACCCAGTACTTC.